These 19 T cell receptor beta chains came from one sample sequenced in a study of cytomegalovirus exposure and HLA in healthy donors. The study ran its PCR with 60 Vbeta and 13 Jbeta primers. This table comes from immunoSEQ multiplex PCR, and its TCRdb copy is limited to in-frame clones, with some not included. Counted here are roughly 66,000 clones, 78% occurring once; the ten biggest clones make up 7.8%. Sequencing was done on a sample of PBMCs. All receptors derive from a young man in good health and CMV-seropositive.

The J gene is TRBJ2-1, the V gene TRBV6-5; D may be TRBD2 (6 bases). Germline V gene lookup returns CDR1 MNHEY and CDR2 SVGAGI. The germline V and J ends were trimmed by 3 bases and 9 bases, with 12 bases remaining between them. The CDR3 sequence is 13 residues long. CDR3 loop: CASSYLRRGEQFF. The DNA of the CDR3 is TGTGCCAGCAGTTATCTTCGGAGGGGTGAGCAGTTCTTC.

The CDR3 is CASRGNTEAFF. In DNA form, the CDR3 reads TGTGCCAGTCGAGGGAACACTGAAGCTTTCTTT. This rearrangement joins TRBV19 to TRBJ1-1; D is ambiguous. Germline CDR1 and CDR2: LNHDA and SQIVND (reference sequence). CDR3 length equals 11 residues. V gave up 8 bases and J gave up 1 base, with 5 bases separating them.

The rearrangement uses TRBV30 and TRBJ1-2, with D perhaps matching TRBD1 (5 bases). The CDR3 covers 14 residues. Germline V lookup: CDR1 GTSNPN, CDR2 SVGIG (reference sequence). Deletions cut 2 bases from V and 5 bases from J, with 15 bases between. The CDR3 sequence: CAWSRNGAVYGYTF. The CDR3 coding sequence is TGTGCCTGGAGTCGGAATGGGGCGGTTTATGGCTACACCTTC.

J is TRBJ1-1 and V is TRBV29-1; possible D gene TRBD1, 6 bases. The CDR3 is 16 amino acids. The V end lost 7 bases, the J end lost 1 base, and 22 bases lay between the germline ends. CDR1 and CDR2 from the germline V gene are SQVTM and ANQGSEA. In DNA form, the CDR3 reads TGCAGCGCCGACCGTGCAGGGGTAAGGGGGAACACTGAAGCTTTCTTT. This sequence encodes CSADRAGVRGNTEAFF.

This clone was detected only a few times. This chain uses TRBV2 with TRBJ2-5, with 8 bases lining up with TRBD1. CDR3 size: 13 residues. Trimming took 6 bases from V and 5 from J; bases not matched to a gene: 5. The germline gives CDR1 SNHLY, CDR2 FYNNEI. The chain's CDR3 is CASSRDRGETQYF. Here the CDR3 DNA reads TGTGCCAGCAGCCGTGACAGGGGCGAGACCCAGTACTTC. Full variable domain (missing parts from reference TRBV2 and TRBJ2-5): EPEVTQTPSHQVTQMGQEVILRCVPISNHLYFYWYRQILGQKVEFLVSFYNNEISEKSEIFDDQFSVERPDGSNFTLKIRSTKLEDSAMYFCASSRDRGETQYFGPGTRLLVL.

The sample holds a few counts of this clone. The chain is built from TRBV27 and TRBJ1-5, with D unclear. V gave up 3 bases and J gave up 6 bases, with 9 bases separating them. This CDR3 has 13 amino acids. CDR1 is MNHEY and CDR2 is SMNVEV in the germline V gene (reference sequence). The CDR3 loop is CASSFSPSQPQHF. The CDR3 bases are TGTGCCAGCAGTTTCTCCCCCTCTCAGCCCCAGCATTTT.

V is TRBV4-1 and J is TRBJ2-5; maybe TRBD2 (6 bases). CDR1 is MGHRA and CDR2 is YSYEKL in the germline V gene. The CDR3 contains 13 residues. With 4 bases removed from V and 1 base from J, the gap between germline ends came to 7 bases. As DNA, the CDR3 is TGCGCCAGCAGCCGGGACTTCCAAGAGACCCAGTACTTC. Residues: CASSRDFQETQYF.

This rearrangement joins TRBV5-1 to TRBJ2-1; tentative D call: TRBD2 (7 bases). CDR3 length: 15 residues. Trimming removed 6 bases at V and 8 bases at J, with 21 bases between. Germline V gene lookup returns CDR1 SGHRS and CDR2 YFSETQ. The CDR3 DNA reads TGCGCCAGCACCATAAAGGGGGGGGCCGGGGATGAGCAGTTCTTC. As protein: CASTIKGGAGDEQFF.

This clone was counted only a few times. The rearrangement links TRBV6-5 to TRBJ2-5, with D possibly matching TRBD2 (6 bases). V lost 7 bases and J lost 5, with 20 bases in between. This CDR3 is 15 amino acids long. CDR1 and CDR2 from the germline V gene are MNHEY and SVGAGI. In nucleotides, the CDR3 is TGTGCCAGCACTTCCGGGGGACGGACTCGGGAGACCCAGTACTTC. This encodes CASTSGGRTRETQYF.

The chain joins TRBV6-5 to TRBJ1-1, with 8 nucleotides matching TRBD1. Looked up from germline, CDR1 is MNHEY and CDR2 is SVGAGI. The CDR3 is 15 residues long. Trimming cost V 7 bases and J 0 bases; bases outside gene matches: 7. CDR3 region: CASNRDRPLNTEAFF. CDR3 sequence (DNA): TGTGCCAGCAATAGGGACAGGCCTCTGAACACTGAAGCTTTCTTT.

CDR3 sequence (DNA): TGTGCCAGCAGGCCACAGAATAACTATGGCTACACCTTC. Its translation is CASRPQNNYGYTF. The chain uses TRBV6-5 and TRBJ1-2; no reliable D call. The germline gives CDR1 MNHEY, CDR2 SVGAGI. V lost 6 bases and J 1 base, leaving 9 bases between the germline ends. The CDR3 consists of 13 residues.

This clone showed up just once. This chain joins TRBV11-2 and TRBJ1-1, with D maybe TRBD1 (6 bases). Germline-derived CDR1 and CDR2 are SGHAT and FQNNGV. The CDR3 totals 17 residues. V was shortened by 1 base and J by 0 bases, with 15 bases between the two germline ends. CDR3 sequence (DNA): TGTGCCAGCAGCTTAGGTTCGGGGGGGGCCATGAACACTGAAGCTTTCTTT. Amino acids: CASSLGSGGAMNTEAFF.

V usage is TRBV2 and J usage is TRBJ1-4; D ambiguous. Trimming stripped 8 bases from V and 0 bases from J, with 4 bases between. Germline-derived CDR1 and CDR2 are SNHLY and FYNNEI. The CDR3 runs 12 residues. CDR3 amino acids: CASSPTNEKLFF. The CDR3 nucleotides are TGTGCCAGCTCTCCAACTAATGAAAAACTGTTTTTT.

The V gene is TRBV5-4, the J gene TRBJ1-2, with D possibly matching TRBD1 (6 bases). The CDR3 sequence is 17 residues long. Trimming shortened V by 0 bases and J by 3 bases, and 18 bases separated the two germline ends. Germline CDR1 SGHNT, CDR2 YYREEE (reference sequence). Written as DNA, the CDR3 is TGTGCCAGCAGCTTGGGGACAGCCCTTACCCTTCACTATGGCTACACCTTC. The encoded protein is CASSLGTALTLHYGYTF.

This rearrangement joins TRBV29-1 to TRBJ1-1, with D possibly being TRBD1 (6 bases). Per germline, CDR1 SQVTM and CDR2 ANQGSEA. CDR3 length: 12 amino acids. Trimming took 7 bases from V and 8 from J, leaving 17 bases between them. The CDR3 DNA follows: TGCAGCGCAAGACAGGATACGGGCGAAGCTTTCTTT. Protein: CSARQDTGEAFF.

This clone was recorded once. Here the CDR3 reads CASSYSRDIQYF. CDR3 DNA: TGTGCCAGCAGTTACTCCCGGGACATTCAGTACTTC. The chain joins TRBV6-5 to TRBJ2-4; the D is unclear. Trimming left V 0 bases short and J 8 bases short, with 5 bases between. Per the germline V gene, CDR1 is MNHEY and CDR2 is SVGAGI. The CDR3 sequence is 12 residues long.

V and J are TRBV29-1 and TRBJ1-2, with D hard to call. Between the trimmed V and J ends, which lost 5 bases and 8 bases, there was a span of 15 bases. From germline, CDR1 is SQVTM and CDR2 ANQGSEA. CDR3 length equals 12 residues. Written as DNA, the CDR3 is TGCAGCGTTTTTCTCGCGGAGCTAGGCTACACCTTC. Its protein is CSVFLAELGYTF.

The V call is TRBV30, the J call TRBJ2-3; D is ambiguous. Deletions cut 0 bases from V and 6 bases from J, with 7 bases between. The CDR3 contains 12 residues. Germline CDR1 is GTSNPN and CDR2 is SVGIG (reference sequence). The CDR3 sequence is CAWSVAPDTQYF. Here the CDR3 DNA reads TGTGCCTGGAGTGTAGCCCCCGATACGCAGTATTTT.

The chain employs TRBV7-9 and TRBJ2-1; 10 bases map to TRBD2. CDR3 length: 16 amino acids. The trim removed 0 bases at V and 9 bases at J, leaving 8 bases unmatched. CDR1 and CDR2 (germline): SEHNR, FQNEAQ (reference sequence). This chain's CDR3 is CASSLAGSGGALEQFF. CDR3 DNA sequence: TGTGCCAGCAGCTTAGCGGGCAGCGGGGGGGCCCTTGAGCAGTTCTTC.